Presented here are 24 T cell receptor beta chains from one specimen sequenced in a study of prognosis after radiotherapy for stage I lung cancer. Genomic DNA was subjected to two-round multiplex PCR for amplification of TCR beta CDR3. Primers were specific to each TRBV and TRBJ gene in first-round PCR. TCRdb analysed the multiplex PCR reads with MiXCR anew, one entry per CDR3 protein. This sample has tens of thousands of distinct CDR3 sequences, with roughly 40% found just once. The sample consisted of PBMCs, taken before or after stereotactic body radiation therapy (not recorded which). These receptors were obtained from a donor aged 50 or older with non-small cell lung cancer.

This clonotype was counted many times. This chain connects TRBV2 to TRBJ2-1; weak D call: TRBD2 (6 bases). This CDR3 contains 15 residues. Trimming left V 4 bases short and J 4 bases short, with 14 bases between. Per germline, CDR1 SNHLY and CDR2 FYNNEI. The CDR3 loop reads CASSAGGDLYNEQFF. CDR3 DNA sequence: TGTGCCAGCAGTGCCGGAGGGGACCTATACAATGAGCAGTTCTTC.

In the case of this clonotype: With a far larger clone one base away, a read error is the likely cause. The rearrangement uses TRBV6-9 and TRBJ2-3; 7 bases line up with TRBD1. The V gene's germline CDR1 is MNHGY and CDR2 SVAAGI. The CDR3 has 14 residues. The V and J ends lost 4 bases and 7 bases, in that order; junction bases with no gene match: 8. The CDR3 region is CASSLGTDGNTQYF. CDR3 coding DNA: TGTGCCAGCAGTTTAGGGACAGACGGGAATACGCAGTATTTT.

This chain uses TRBV6-5 with TRBJ1-1; D is unclear. CDR3 length: 14 amino acids. From germline, CDR1 is MNHEY and CDR2 SVGAGI. Between the trimmed V and J ends, which lost 2 bases and 0 bases, there was a span of 7 bases. This CDR3 is CASSYLDLNTEAFF. The CDR3 DNA is TGTGCCAGCAGTTACCTGGACTTGAACACTGAAGCTTTCTTT.

This clonotype was seen many times. The chain joins TRBV11-3 to TRBJ1-1; D might be TRBD1 (6 bases). The CDR3 has 14 residues. In germline, CDR1 is SGHNT, CDR2 YENEEA. Trimming took 6 bases from V and 3 from J, leaving 14 bases between them. The chain's CDR3 is CASRRGRGYTEAFF. The DNA for the CDR3 is TGTGCCAGCAGGAGGGGCAGGGGTTACACTGAAGCTTTCTTT.

At least ten counts were recorded for this clonotype. This chain joins TRBV20-1 and TRBJ1-4, with D uncertain. The CDR3 covers 16 residues. CDR1 is DFQATT, CDR2 SNEGSKA, per germline (reference sequence). The V and J ends lost 0 bases and 0 bases respectively, with 11 bases between them. CDR3 amino acids: CSARDNRATTNEKLFF. The DNA for the CDR3 is TGCAGTGCTAGAGATAACAGAGCAACAACTAATGAAAAACTGTTTTTT.

To note about this clonotype: Since a much larger clone is just one base distant, this may be a read error. The chain has TRBV6-2 or TRBV6-3 and TRBJ1-5; D remains ambiguous. The CDR3 has 15 amino acids. CDR1 MNHEY and CDR2 SVGEGT come from the germline V gene. The CDR3 DNA sequence: TGTGCCAGCAGTCCCGAGGCTCCTCGCAATCAGCCCCGGCATTTT. This translates into CASSPEAPRNQPRHF.

This clonotype was counted many times. The rearrangement uses TRBV30 and TRBJ2-3; D is unresolved. Between the trimmed V and J ends, which lost 3 bases and 5 bases, there was a span of 6 bases. The CDR3 totals 11 residues. The V gene's germline CDR1 is GTSNPN and CDR2 SVGIG (reference sequence). This chain's CDR3 is CAWSLLDTQYF. CDR3 coding DNA: TGTGCCTGGAGCCTACTAGATACGCAGTATTTT. Full variable domain (remainder filled in from reference TRBV30 and TRBJ2-3): SQTIHQWPATLVQPVGSPLSLECTVEGTSNPNLYWYRQAAGRGLQLLFYSVGIGQISSEVPQNLSASRPQDRQFILSSKKLLLSDSGFYLCAWSLLDTQYFGPGTRLTVL.

The table lists this clonotype with many counts. This chain joins TRBV27 and TRBJ1-4; no clear D gene. The CDR3 consists of 15 residues. V shed 5 bases and J shed 2 bases, with 12 bases lying between them. Germline CDR1 MNHEY, CDR2 SMNVEV (reference sequence). The CDR3 coding sequence is TGTGCCAGCAGTACCTGGAATTCGACTAATGAAAAACTGTTTTTT. This encodes CASSTWNSTNEKLFF.

This clonotype came up many times. The chain combines TRBV6-4 with TRBJ2-1; 7 bases agree with TRBD2. Germline CDR1 is MRHNA and CDR2 is SNTAGT. CDR3 length: 14 amino acids. V dropped 4 bases and J dropped 8; count of bases not matched to a gene: 8. CDR3: CASSVPGGEYEQFF. The CDR3 DNA reads as TGTGCCAGCAGTGTCCCGGGAGGAGAATATGAGCAGTTCTTC.

Concerning this clonotype itself: A far larger clone is just one base off, so this is likely a read error. The gene calls are TRBV11-2 and TRBJ2-3, with 11 bases that match TRBD2. Germline CDR1 reads SGHAT; CDR2 reads FQNNGV. The CDR3 is 15 residues long. The CDR3 DNA sequence: TGCGCCAGCAGCCCGACTAGCGGGATCACAGATACGCAGTATTTT. Amino acids: CASSPTSGITDTQYF.

This clonotype was counted at least ten times. The chain employs TRBV6-5 and TRBJ1-2; D unclear. Trimming stripped 4 bases from V and 8 bases from J, with 20 bases between. Germline CDR1 and CDR2: MNHEY and SVGAGI. This CDR3 has 15 amino acids. The CDR3 protein is CASSSSPRAPEGYTF. For the CDR3, the DNA is TGTGCCAGCAGTTCATCCCCCCGGGCCCCGGAGGGCTACACCTTC.

At least ten counts were recorded for this clonotype. The CDR3, as DNA: TGTGCCAGCAGTGGGATATCGGACAGGGGAGAGACCCAGTACTTC. Translation gives CASSGISDRGETQYF. The genes are TRBV28 and TRBJ2-5; 9 bases line up with TRBD1. The germline CDR1 and CDR2 sequences are MDHEN and SYDVKM. The junction had 8 bases not matched to a gene; V was cut back by 5 bases and J by 4 bases. CDR3 length: 15 amino acids.

This clonotype was seen at least ten times. The J gene is TRBJ1-5, the V gene TRBV4-1; D ambiguous. V lost 6 bases, J lost 3 bases, and 15 bases lay in between. Germline lookup yields CDR1 MGHRA and CDR2 YSYEKL. The CDR3 runs 15 residues. CDR3 loop: CASSSTPINNQPQHF. In DNA form, the CDR3 reads TGCGCCAGCAGTTCAACGCCGATAAACAATCAGCCCCAGCATTTT.

This clonotype was counted once. It differs at one base from a far larger clone, so likely a read error. The chain is built from TRBV7-9 and TRBJ2-3; maybe TRBD2 (6 bases). Germline V gives CDR1 SEHNR, CDR2 FQNEAQ (reference sequence). The V gene lost 0 bases and the J gene lost 2 bases, with 12 bases spanning the gap. The CDR3 loop spans 16 amino acids. The chain's CDR3 is CASSLADGRATDTQYF. The CDR3 nucleotides are TGTGCCAGCAGCTTAGCTGACGGGAGAGCCACAGATACGCAGTATTTT.

This clonotype was recorded many times. V and J are TRBV2 and TRBJ1-5; perhaps TRBD1 as D (5 bases). The CDR3 consists of 13 residues. Trimming pared 6 bases from V and 6 bases from J, leaving 12 bases between. Per the germline V gene, CDR1 is SNHLY and CDR2 is FYNNEI. The CDR3 loop reads CASRDQGSQPQHF. CDR3 in DNA: TGTGCCAGCAGGGACCAGGGTTCTCAGCCCCAGCATTTT.

This chain links TRBV6-2 or TRBV6-3 with TRBJ2-7; TRBD1 is a possible D gene (5 bases). CDR1 and CDR2 from the germline V gene are MNHEY and SVGEGT. The V and J ends lost 7 bases and 3 bases respectively, with 22 bases between them. The CDR3 consists of 16 residues. The CDR3 DNA follows: TGTGCCAGCAACCCCCTGCGAAGGACATGCTTCTACGAGCAGTACTTC. Amino acids: CASNPLRRTCFYEQYF.

J is TRBJ1-2 and V is TRBV9; 7 bases are shared with TRBD1. The CDR3 covers 15 residues. The germline CDR1 and CDR2 sequences are SGDLS and YYNGEE. V dropped 4 bases and J dropped 7; count of bases not matched to a gene: 13. The CDR3 DNA reads TGTGCCAGCAGCTTCACGGCGGCAGGGGGTCGTGGCTACACCTTC. It yields the protein CASSFTAAGGRGYTF.

This clonotype has only one observation. The rearrangement uses TRBV6-5 and TRBJ2-2, with TRBD1 as a possible D gene (5 bases). The V gene's germline CDR1 is MNHEY and CDR2 SVGAGI. Trimming took 3 bases from V and 7 from J, leaving 12 bases between them. The CDR3 totals 14 residues. CDR3 amino acids: CASSYQGPSGELFF. The CDR3 nucleotides are TGTGCCAGCAGTTATCAGGGCCCTAGCGGGGAGCTGTTTTTT.

V gene TRBV28 combines with J gene TRBJ2-1; 10 bases line up with TRBD2. The CDR3 runs to 15 residues. The V segment lost 4 bases and the J segment 5 bases; nucleotides outside the gene matches: 5. Germline V gene sequence: CDR1 MDHEN, CDR2 SYDVKM. The CDR3, as DNA: TGTGCCAGCAGTTATAATAGCGGGAGGCACAATGAGCAGTTCTTC. Encoded protein: CASSYNSGRHNEQFF.

The chain combines TRBV19 with TRBJ2-4; D may correspond to TRBD1 or TRBD2 (5 bases each). Trimming removed 4 bases at V and 1 base at J, with 17 bases between. From germline, CDR1 is LNHDA and CDR2 SQIVND (reference sequence). This CDR3 region has 17 residues. CDR3 nucleotides: TGTGCCAGTAGTACCTCTAAGACCGGGGCTGCCAAAAACATTCAGTACTTC. It yields the protein CASSTSKTGAAKNIQYF.

This clonotype has at least ten counts. The rearrangement joins TRBV18 to TRBJ1-1, with D unresolved. The germline V and J ends were trimmed by 6 bases and 4 bases, with 18 bases remaining between them. This CDR3 spans 15 amino acids. Germline V gives CDR1 KGHSH, CDR2 LQKENI. The CDR3 is CASSQELTKGTEAFF. The DNA of the CDR3 is TGTGCCAGCTCTCAGGAACTCACGAAGGGCACTGAAGCTTTCTTT.

The chain links TRBV27 to TRBJ1-4; tentatively, D is TRBD1 (5 bases). This CDR3 contains 15 residues. Between the trimmed V and J ends, which lost 2 bases and 5 bases, there was a span of 12 bases. Germline V gives CDR1 MNHEY, CDR2 SMNVEV (reference sequence). The CDR3, as DNA: TGTGCCAGCAGTTTAATTGGGGGGAAAAATGAAAAACTGTTTTTT. It is translated as CASSLIGGKNEKLFF.

Many counts were recorded for this clonotype. This rearrangement joins TRBV18 to TRBJ1-5; D uncertain. The V end lost 8 bases, the J end lost 2 bases, and 10 bases lay between the germline ends. The CDR3 spans 13 residues. In germline, CDR1 is KGHSH, CDR2 LQKENI. CDR3 coding DNA: TGTGCCAGCCGGAGTGACCGCAATCAGCCCCAGCATTTT. It is translated as CASRSDRNQPQHF. Drawing the rest from reference TRBV18 and TRBJ1-5, the complete variable domain is NAGVMQNPRHLVRRRGQEARLRCSPMKGHSHVYWYRQLPEEGLKFMVYLQKENIIDESGMPKERFSAEFPKEGPSILRIQQVVRGDSAAYFCASRSDRNQPQHFGDGTRLSIL.

Here the CDR3 reads CASSQGNTIYF. In DNA form, the CDR3 reads TGTGCCAGCTCGCAGGGAAACACCATATATTTT. The chain is built from TRBV6-2 or TRBV6-3 and TRBJ1-3; D remains unclear. Germline loops: CDR1 MNHEY, CDR2 SVGEGT. The V end lost 8 bases, the J end lost 4 bases, and 6 bases lay between the germline ends. The CDR3 is made up of 11 amino acids.